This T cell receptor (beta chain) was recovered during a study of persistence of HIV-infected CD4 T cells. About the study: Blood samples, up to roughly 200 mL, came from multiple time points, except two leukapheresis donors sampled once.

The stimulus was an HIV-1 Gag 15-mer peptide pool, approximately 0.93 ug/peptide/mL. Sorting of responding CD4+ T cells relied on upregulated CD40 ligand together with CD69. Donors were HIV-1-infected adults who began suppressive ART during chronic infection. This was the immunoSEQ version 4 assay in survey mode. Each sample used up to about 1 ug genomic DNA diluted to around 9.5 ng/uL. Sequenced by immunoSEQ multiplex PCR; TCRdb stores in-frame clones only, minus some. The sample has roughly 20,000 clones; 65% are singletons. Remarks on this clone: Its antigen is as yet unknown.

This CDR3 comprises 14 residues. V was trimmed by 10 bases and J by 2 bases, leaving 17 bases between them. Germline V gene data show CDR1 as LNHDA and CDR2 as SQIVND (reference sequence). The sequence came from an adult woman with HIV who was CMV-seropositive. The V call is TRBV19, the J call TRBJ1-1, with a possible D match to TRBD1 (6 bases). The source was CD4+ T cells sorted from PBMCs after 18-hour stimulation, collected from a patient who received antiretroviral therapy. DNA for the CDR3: TGTGCCACTAGGACAGAGATAATCAACACTGAAGCTTTCTTT. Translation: CATRTEIINTEAFF.